These 16 T cell receptor beta chains share one sample of origin, sequenced in a study of OX40 agonist ivuxolimab in advanced cancers. Sequencing was performed with immunoSEQ multiplex PCR; in TCRdb, only in-frame clones are kept and a portion is missing. The sample contains 60,000 to 80,000 clones, around 84% of which appear only once. The specimen comprised CD4+ or CD8+ T cells sorted from blood, sampled in a trial of the OX40 agonist ivuxolimab. These receptors were obtained from an adult with an advanced solid tumor such as melanoma, head and neck, liver or kidney cancer.

The chain couples TRBV28 to TRBJ2-1; tentative D call: TRBD2 (6 bases). This CDR3 comprises 16 residues. V dropped 2 bases and J dropped 0 bases, with 11 bases sitting between them. Germline V gene sequence: CDR1 MDHEN, CDR2 SYDVKM. CDR3 protein: CASSLNSGGSYNEQFF. The CDR3, as DNA: TGTGCCAGCAGTTTAAATAGCGGAGGCTCCTACAATGAGCAGTTCTTC. Full variable domain (remainder filled in from reference TRBV28 and TRBJ2-1): DVKVTQSSRYLVKRTGEKVFLECVQDMDHENMFWYRQDPGLGLRLIYFSYDVKMKEKGDIPEGYSVSREKKERFSLILESASTNQTSMYLCASSLNSGGSYNEQFFGPGTRLTVL.

The chain recombines TRBV18 with TRBJ1-1; D is possibly TRBD1 (6 bases). In germline, CDR1 is KGHSH, CDR2 LQKENI. V was pared by 6 bases and J by 4 bases, with 12 bases between. The CDR3 sequence is 13 residues long. The CDR3 is CASSWGALTEAFF. CDR3 in DNA: TGTGCCAGCTCTTGGGGGGCCCTCACTGAAGCTTTCTTT.

The chain carries TRBV28 and TRBJ1-1; D might be TRBD1 (6 bases). The V end was cut by 0 bases, the J end by 5 bases, with 13 bases between. The CDR3 runs 15 residues. From germline, CDR1 is MDHEN and CDR2 SYDVKM. In DNA form, the CDR3 reads TGTGCCAGCAGTTTATGGGGGGGGCAGGGAACTGAAGCTTTCTTT. Translating it yields CASSLWGGQGTEAFF.

This clone was detected once. The chain recombines TRBV11-3 with TRBJ2-3; D gene unclear. V gave up 0 bases and J gave up 4 bases, with 5 bases separating them. This CDR3 has 13 residues. Germline-derived CDR1 and CDR2 are SGHNT and YENEEA. The CDR3 DNA reads as TGTGCCAGCAGCTTAGAGGCCCCAGATACGCAGTATTTT. Its protein product is CASSLEAPDTQYF.

The rearrangement uses TRBV28 and TRBJ1-1, with D possibly being TRBD1 (5 bases). The CDR3 sequence is 13 residues long. The germline V and J ends were trimmed by 3 bases and 1 base, with 6 bases remaining between them. Germline values: CDR1 MDHEN, CDR2 SYDVKM. CDR3 residues: CASSLGTNTEAFF. The CDR3 nucleotides read TGTGCCAGCAGTTTGGGGACGAACACTGAAGCTTTCTTT. Full variable domain (outside the CDR3, taken from reference TRBV28 and TRBJ1-1): DVKVTQSSRYLVKRTGEKVFLECVQDMDHENMFWYRQDPGLGLRLIYFSYDVKMKEKGDIPEGYSVSREKKERFSLILESASTNQTSMYLCASSLGTNTEAFFGQGTRLTVV.

The genes are TRBV2 and TRBJ1-1; D possibly corresponds to TRBD1 (6 bases). The V end lost 7 bases, the J end lost 4 bases, and 7 bases lay between the germline ends. The CDR3 length is 11 residues. Looked up from germline, CDR1 is SNHLY and CDR2 is FYNNEI. Here the CDR3 reads CASKQGTEAFF. CDR3 coding DNA: TGTGCCAGCAAACAGGGCACTGAAGCTTTCTTT.

The chain joins TRBV7-2 to TRBJ2-5; D is unresolved. V lost 4 bases and J lost 0, with 15 bases in between. The CDR3 spans 16 residues. From germline, CDR1 is SGHTA and CDR2 FQGNSA. The CDR3 DNA is TGTGCCAGCAGCTCTCAAGTCGACCCGTACCAAGAGACCCAGTACTTC. Residues: CASSSQVDPYQETQYF.

The chain links TRBV19 to TRBJ1-1; D gene unclear. CDR1 and CDR2 (germline): LNHDA, SQIVND (reference sequence). CDR3 length: 13 amino acids. V dropped 2 bases and J dropped 6 bases, with 10 bases sitting between them. CDR3 region: CASSIRTGSEAFF. The CDR3 nucleotides read TGTGCCAGTAGTATAAGAACCGGGTCTGAAGCTTTCTTT.

J is TRBJ1-5 and V is TRBV18, with TRBD1 matching 10 bases. CDR1 is KGHSH and CDR2 is LQKENI in the germline V gene. There are 15 residues in the CDR3. Trimming cost V 6 bases and J 3 bases; bases outside gene matches: 5. The CDR3 here is CASSGGQGVNQPQHF. The CDR3 DNA sequence: TGTGCCAGCTCGGGCGGACAGGGGGTCAATCAGCCCCAGCATTTT.

The gene calls are TRBV18 and TRBJ2-5; a weak D match, TRBD1 (6 bases). The V end was cut by 6 bases, the J end by 4 bases, with 18 bases between. The length of the CDR3 is 15 residues. Per the germline V gene, CDR1 is KGHSH and CDR2 is LQKENI. The CDR3 nucleotides read TGTGCCAGCTCTACCAGCCAGGGGCAGGGAGAGACCCAGTACTTC. As protein: CASSTSQGQGETQYF. Looking up the rest from reference TRBV18 and TRBJ2-5 gives the full variable domain: NAGVMQNPRHLVRRRGQEARLRCSPMKGHSHVYWYRQLPEEGLKFMVYLQKENIIDESGMPKERFSAEFPKEGPSILRIQQVVRGDSAAYFCASSTSQGQGETQYFGPGTRLLVL.

CDR3 region: CASIHRRSQRGLGYEQYF. As DNA, the CDR3 is TGTGCCAGCATTCACAGGAGAAGCCAGCGGGGCTTGGGATACGAGCAGTACTTC. The chain links TRBV28 to TRBJ2-7, with 7 bases identical to TRBD2. Germline assignment: CDR1 MDHEN and CDR2 SYDVKM. CDR3 length: 18 residues. V was pared by 7 bases and J by 4 bases, with 22 bases of the junction left unmatched. Using reference TRBV28 and TRBJ2-7 for the parts outside the CDR3, the full variable domain is DVKVTQSSRYLVKRTGEKVFLECVQDMDHENMFWYRQDPGLGLRLIYFSYDVKMKEKGDIPEGYSVSREKKERFSLILESASTNQTSMYLCASIHRRSQRGLGYEQYFGPGTRLTVT.

This clone has a single count. The rearrangement links TRBV5-1 to TRBJ2-5, with 9 bases that match TRBD2. Germline lookup yields CDR1 SGHRS and CDR2 YFSETQ. With 0 bases clipped from V and 3 bases from J, the junction kept 3 bases outside the gene matches. The CDR3 spans 15 residues. CDR3 nucleotides: TGCGCCAGCAGCTTGGGACTAGCGGAGGAAGAGACCCAGTACTTC. Protein product: CASSLGLAEEETQYF.

V is TRBV5-1 and J is TRBJ1-4; possibly TRBD1 for D (5 bases). Germline assignment: CDR1 SGHRS and CDR2 YFSETQ. Deletions cut 2 bases from V and 1 base from J, with 9 bases between. This CDR3 has 15 amino acids. The CDR3 nucleotides read TGCGCCAGCAGCTTCACTGGGGGAACTAATGAAAAACTGTTTTTT. It yields the protein CASSFTGGTNEKLFF.

The V call is TRBV7-2, the J call TRBJ2-7, with TRBD1 matching over 8 bases. The CDR3 sequence is 15 residues long. J gave up 4 bases and V 6 bases, and 11 bases lay outside the gene matches. The germline V gene has CDR1 SGHTA and CDR2 FQGNSA. Here the CDR3 DNA reads TGTGCCAGCAGTCCTTTAACCAGGGGGCAATACGAGCAGTACTTC. This encodes CASSPLTRGQYEQYF.

The chain uses TRBV18 and TRBJ2-5, with D uncertain. Deletions cut 2 bases from V and 3 bases from J, with 7 bases between. Germline V gives CDR1 KGHSH, CDR2 LQKENI. CDR3 length equals 13 residues. The CDR3 reads CASSPVAEETQYF. Written as DNA, the CDR3 is TGTGCCAGCTCACCAGTAGCAGAAGAGACCCAGTACTTC.

V and J are TRBV7-2 and TRBJ2-2; D is unresolved. In germline, CDR1 is SGHTA, CDR2 FQGNSA. The CDR3 has 16 residues. Trimming cost V 1 base and J 2 bases, with 11 bases left between them. For the CDR3, the DNA is TGTGCCAGCAGCTTAGGACTTCGTGGAAACACCGGGGAGCTGTTTTTT. The encoded protein is CASSLGLRGNTGELFF.